What follows describes a single T cell receptor beta chain. Trimming removed 5 bases at V and 4 bases at J, with 14 bases between. Germline assignment: CDR1 MDHEN and CDR2 SYDVKM. The CDR3 totals 14 residues. Clones were sequenced by immunoSEQ multiplex PCR, and TCRdb holds only the in-frame ones, with some missing. The sample contains about 140,000 clones, 65% to 85% of which appear only once. This specimen comes from a study of blood T cell repertoires in COVID-19. In the study overall: Researchers got acute and convalescent COVID-19 samples from the United States, Italy and Spain. T cells, B-cell-depleted T cells, or PBMCs supplied cDNA or gDNA.

Sequencing used peripheral blood. The source is a woman aged 60 to 75 with acute or convalescent COVID-19. The chain is built from TRBV28 and TRBJ1-2, with a weak D call TRBD1 (5 bases). The CDR3 protein is CASSPFQGAYGYTF. The CDR3 DNA reads TGTGCCAGCAGTCCCTTTCAGGGTGCCTATGGCTACACCTTC.